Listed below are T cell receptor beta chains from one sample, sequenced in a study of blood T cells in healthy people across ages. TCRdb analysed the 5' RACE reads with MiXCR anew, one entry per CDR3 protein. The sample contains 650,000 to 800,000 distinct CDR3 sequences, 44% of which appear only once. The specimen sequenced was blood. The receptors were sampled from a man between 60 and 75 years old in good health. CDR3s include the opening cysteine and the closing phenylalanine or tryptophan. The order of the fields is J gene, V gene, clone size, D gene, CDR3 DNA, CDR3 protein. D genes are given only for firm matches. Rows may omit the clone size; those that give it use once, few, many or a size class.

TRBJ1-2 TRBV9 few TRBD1 TGTGCCAGCAGCGTAGATCTCGGGACAGGGGGCTCTGGCTACACCTTC CASSVDLGTGGSGYTF
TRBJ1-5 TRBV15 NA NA TGTGCCACCAGCAGAGCGGCAGGGTTCAATCAGCCCCAGCATTTT CATSRAAGFNQPQHF
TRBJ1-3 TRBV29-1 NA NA TGCAGCGCCTGGCCAAGCTCTGGAAACACCATATATTTT CSAWPSSGNTIYF
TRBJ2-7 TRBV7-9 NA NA TGTGTCAGCAGCTCCCCGGGTAGGGACTACGAGCAGTACTTC CVSSSPGRDYEQYF
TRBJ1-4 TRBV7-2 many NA TGTGCCAGCAGCTTAGGCCCGGACGGAGAAAAACTGTTTTTT CASSLGPDGEKLFF
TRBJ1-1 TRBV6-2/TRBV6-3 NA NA TGTGCCAGCAGTTACTTAGGCCCATTCGCCACGAACACTGAAGCTTTCTTT CASSYLGPFATNTEAFF
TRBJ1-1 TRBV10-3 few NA TGTGCCATCACCGCGGACACGCAGAACACTGAAGCTTTCTTT CAITADTQNTEAFF
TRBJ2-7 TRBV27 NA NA TGTGCCAGCAGAAAGACGAGAGGTACCTACGAGCAGTACTTC CASRKTRGTYEQYF
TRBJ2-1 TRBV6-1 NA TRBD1 TGTGCCAGCAGTGAAGCGCGGGACAGGGGGCCGTTCTTC CASSEARDRGPFF
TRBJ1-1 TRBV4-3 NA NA TGCGCCAGCAGCCATTCATCTTGGGGGGGTCTGAACACTGAAGCTTTCTTT CASSHSSWGGLNTEAFF
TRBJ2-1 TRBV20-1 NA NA TGCAGTGCTAGAGAGGGGACCATCAATGAGCAGTTCTTC CSAREGTINEQFF
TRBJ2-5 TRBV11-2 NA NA TGTGCCAGCAGCTTAGGGACCATTCGGGAGACCCAGTACTTC CASSLGTIRETQYF
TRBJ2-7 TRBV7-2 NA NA TGTGCCAGCAGCTTAGTGGCCAAGGCCAAGCAGTACTTC CASSLVAKAKQYF
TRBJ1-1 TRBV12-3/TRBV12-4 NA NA TGTGCCAGCAGTTCACAGGGTTTTAGCGCTGAAGCTTTCTTT CASSSQGFSAEAFF
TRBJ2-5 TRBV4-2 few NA TGTGCCAGCAGCTCCCGGACGACCTTCGAGTCGACCCAGTACTTC CASSSRTTFESTQYF
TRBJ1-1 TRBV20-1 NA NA TGCAGTGCCACGGGACTGTTGAACACTGAAGCTTTCTTT CSATGLLNTEAFF
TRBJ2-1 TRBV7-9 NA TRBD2 TGTGCCAGCAGCCTATCTTCCCTAGCGGGGAGATACAAAGAGCAGTTCTTC CASSLSSLAGRYKEQFF
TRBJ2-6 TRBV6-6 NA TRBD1 TGTGCCAGCAGTCCAAGGACAGGTAGCTCTGGGGCCAACGTCCTGACTTTC CASSPRTGSSGANVLTF
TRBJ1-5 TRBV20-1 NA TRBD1 TGCAGTGCTAGCCCGGACAGGGGGAATCAGCCCCAGCATTTT CSASPDRGNQPQHF
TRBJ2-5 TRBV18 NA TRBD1 TGTGCCAGCTCACCGACAACAGGGGTCCAAGAGACCCAGTACTTC CASSPTTGVQETQYF
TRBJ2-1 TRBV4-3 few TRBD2 TGCGCCAGCAGCCAAGTTCTAGCGGAGACCTACAATGAGCAGTTCTTC CASSQVLAETYNEQFF
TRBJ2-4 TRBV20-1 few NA TGCAGTGCTACCTTTCCACCAGCCAAAAACATTCAGTACTTC CSATFPPAKNIQYF
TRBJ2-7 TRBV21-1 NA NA TGTGCCTGCACACAGGGGGCGAATTCCTACGAGCAGTACTTC CACTQGANSYEQYF
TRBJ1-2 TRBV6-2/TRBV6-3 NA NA TGTGCCAGCAGTTACTCGAGCAGGAACTATGGCTACACCTTC CASSYSSRNYGYTF
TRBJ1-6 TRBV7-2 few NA TGTGCCAGCAGCCAACGGACGAATAATTCACCCCTCCACTTT CASSQRTNNSPLHF
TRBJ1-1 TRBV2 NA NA TGTGCCAGCCTTTTTCAGGAACACAGAGCTTTCTTT CASLFQEHRAFF
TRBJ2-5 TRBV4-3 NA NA TGCGCCAGCAGCCAAGCGGTAGGAGGCAACAAAGAGACCCAGTACTTC CASSQAVGGNKETQYF
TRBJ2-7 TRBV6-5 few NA TGTGCCAGCAGTACAGGGTACGGGGAGCAGTACTTC CASSTGYGEQYF
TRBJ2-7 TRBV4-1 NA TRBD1 TGCGCCAGCAGCCGCGGACAGGGGTTCGACGAGCAGTACTTC CASSRGQGFDEQYF
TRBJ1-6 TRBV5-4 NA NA TGTGCCAGCAGGAGTACAGGGTCTGGTTCACCCCTCCACTTT CASRSTGSGSPLHF
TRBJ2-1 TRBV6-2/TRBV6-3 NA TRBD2 TGTGCCAGCAGTTACCTTCCGCGGGCTAGCGGGGGAAATGAGCAGTTCTTC CASSYLPRASGGNEQFF
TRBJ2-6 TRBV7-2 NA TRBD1 TGTGCCAGCAGCTTAGTCCCCGGGACAGGGCGCTCTGGGGCCAACGTCCTGACTTTC CASSLVPGTGRSGANVLTF
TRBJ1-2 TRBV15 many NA TGTGCCACCAGCAGAGATGACCGGGGTGGCTACACCTTC CATSRDDRGGYTF
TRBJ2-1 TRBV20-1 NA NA TGCAGTGCTAGTTTGGCATACAATGAGCAGTTCTTC CSASLAYNEQFF
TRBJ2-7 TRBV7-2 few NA TGTGCCAGCAGCTTAGCGCTAATCCGGGACCAATCCTACGAGCAGTACTTC CASSLALIRDQSYEQYF
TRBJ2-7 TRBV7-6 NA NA TGTGCCAGCAGCTTAGCGAAAAGCGCGTCCTACAATGAGCAGTACTTC CASSLAKSASYNEQYF
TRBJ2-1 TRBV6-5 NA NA TGTGCCAGCAGTTACAGGGTCAACATCCCCAACAATGAGCAGTTCTTC CASSYRVNIPNNEQFF
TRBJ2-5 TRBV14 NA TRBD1 TGTGCCAGCAGCCAACTGACAGGGTTCCAAGAGACCCAGTACTTC CASSQLTGFQETQYF
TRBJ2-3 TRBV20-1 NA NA TGCAGTGCTAGAGACCCTACCCGGGACCGCACAGATACGCAGTATTTT CSARDPTRDRTDTQYF
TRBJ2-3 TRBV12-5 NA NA TGTGCTAGTGGACTGGACAGCCTAGACTCAGATACGCAGTATTTT CASGLDSLDSDTQYF
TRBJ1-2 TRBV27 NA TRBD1 TGTGCCAGCAGTTTAGACCGCCAGGGGGCCCTGCGAGGCTACACCTTC CASSLDRQGALRGYTF